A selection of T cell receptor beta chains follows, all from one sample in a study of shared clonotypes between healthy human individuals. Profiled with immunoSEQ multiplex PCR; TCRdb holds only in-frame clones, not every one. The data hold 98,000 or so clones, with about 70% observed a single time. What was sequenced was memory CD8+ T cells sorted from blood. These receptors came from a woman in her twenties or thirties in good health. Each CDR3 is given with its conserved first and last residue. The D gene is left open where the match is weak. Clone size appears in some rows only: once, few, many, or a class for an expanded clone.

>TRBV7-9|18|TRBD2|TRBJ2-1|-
CASSLEWWLAGFYNEQFF
TGTGCCAGCAGCTTAGAGTGGTGGCTAGCGGGGTTCTACAATGAGCAGTTCTTC
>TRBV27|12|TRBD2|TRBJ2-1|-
CASTSGGHEQFF
TGTGCCAGCACTTCGGGAGGCCATGAGCAGTTCTTC
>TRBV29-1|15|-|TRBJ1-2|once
CSVEVDGASYYGYTF
TGCAGCGTTGAAGTTGATGGGGCGTCCTACTATGGCTACACCTTC
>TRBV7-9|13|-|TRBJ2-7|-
CASSIGDRYEQYF
TGTGCCAGCAGCATCGGAGACAGGTACGAGCAGTACTTC
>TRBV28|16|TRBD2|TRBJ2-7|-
CASSPIPGTRTYEQYF
TGTGCCAGCAGTCCTATACCCGGGACTAGGACCTACGAGCAGTACTTC
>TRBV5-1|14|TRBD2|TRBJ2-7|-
CASSLTSGMGEQYF
TGCGCCAGCAGCTTGACTAGCGGGATGGGCGAGCAGTACTTC
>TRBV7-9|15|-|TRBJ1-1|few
CASSLASLGSTEAFF
TGTGCCAGCAGCTTAGCGTCTTTGGGTTCCACTGAAGCTTTCTTT
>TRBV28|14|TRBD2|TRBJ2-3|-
CASRGLAGADTQYF
TGTGCCAGCAGGGGACTAGCGGGAGCCGATACGCAGTATTTT
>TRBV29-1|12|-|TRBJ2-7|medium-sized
CSVGTASYEQYF
TGCAGCGTTGGGACAGCGTCCTACGAGCAGTACTTC
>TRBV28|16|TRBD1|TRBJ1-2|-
CASSPSGTGIHYGYTF
TGTGCCAGCAGCCCATCCGGGACAGGGATTCACTATGGCTACACCTTC
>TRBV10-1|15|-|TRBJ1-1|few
CASSGDGEMYTEAFF
TGCGCCAGCAGCGGGGATGGCGAAATGTACACTGAAGCTTTCTTT
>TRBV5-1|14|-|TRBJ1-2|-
CASSLIGRAGGYTF
TGCGCCAGCAGCTTGATAGGGCGGGCGGGTGGCTACACCTTC
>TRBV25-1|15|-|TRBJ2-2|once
CASSDRGTNTGELFF
TGTGCCAGCAGTGATCGCGGGACGAACACCGGGGAGCTGTTTTTT
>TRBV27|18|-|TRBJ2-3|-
CASSPNTPTRAGIHTQYF
TGTGCCAGCAGTCCCAACACCCCGACTAGAGCAGGCATACATACGCAGTATTTT
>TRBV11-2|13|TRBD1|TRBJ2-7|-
CASSWTGDYEQYF
TGTGCCAGCAGCTGGACAGGGGACTACGAGCAGTACTTC
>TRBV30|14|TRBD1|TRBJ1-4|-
CAWSSGGRDEKLFF
TGTGCCTGGAGTTCAGGGGGAAGGGATGAAAAACTGTTTTTT
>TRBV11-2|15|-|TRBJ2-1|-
CASRRPGQLTHEQFF
TGTGCCAGCAGACGCCCGGGACAATTGACACATGAGCAGTTCTTC
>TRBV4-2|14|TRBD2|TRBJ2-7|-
CASSQGREGYEQYF
TGTGCCAGCAGCCAAGGACGGGAGGGGTACGAGCAGTACTTC
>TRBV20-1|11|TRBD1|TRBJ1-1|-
CSAGQETEAFF
TGCAGTGCTGGACAGGAGACTGAAGCTTTCTTT
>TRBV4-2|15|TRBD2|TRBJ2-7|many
CASSQDLAEAYEQYF
TGTGCCAGCAGCCAAGATCTAGCGGAAGCCTACGAGCAGTACTTC
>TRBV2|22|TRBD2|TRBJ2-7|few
CASKGTSAGTSGRLRGTYEQYF
TGTGCCAGCAAGGGGACTTCCGCCGGGACTAGCGGGAGGCTAAGGGGGACCTACGAGCAGTACTTC
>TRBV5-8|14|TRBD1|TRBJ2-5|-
CASSSTGQGETQYF
TGTGCCAGCAGCTCAACCGGACAGGGAGAGACCCAGTACTTC
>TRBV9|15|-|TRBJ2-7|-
CASSVGITRLAEQYF
TGTGCCAGCAGCGTAGGGATAACAAGATTAGCCGAGCAGTACTTC
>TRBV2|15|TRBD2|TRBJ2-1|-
CASRRLAGSYNEQFF
TGTGCCAGCCGTCGACTAGCGGGAAGCTACAATGAGCAGTTCTTC
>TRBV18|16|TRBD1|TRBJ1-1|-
CASVRGTVRMNTEAFF
TGTGCCAGTGTTCGCGGGACAGTAAGGATGAACACTGAAGCTTTCTTT
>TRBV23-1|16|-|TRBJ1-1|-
CASSQNLGGLNTEAFF
TGCGCCAGCAGTCAAAATCTCGGGGGCCTGAACACTGAAGCTTTCTTT
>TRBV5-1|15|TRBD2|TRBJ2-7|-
CASSIGLAGVGEQYF
TGCGCCAGCAGCATAGGACTAGCGGGAGTGGGAGAGCAGTACTTC
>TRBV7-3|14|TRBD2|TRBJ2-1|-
CASSSLAGGNEQFF
TGTGCCAGCAGCTCCCTAGCGGGAGGAAATGAGCAGTTCTTC
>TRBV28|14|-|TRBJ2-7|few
CAIDRGTASYEQYF
TGTGCCATCGATCGGGGGACGGCCAGCTACGAGCAGTACTTC
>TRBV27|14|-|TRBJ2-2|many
CASSLRQGIGELFF
TGTGCCAGCAGTTTAAGGCAGGGAATCGGGGAGCTGTTTTTT
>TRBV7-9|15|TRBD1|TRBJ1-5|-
CASSLAGGYNQPQHF
TGTGCCAGCAGCTTGGCAGGGGGATACAATCAGCCCCAGCATTTT
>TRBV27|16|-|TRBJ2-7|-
CASSLNMGTYSYEQYF
TGTGCCAGCAGTTTAAATATGGGGACCTACTCCTACGAGCAGTACTTC
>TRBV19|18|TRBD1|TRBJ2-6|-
CASSIGDRLSSGANVLTF
TGTGCCAGTAGTATAGGGGACAGGCTCTCCTCTGGGGCCAACGTCCTGACTTTC
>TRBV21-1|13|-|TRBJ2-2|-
CASSNTNTGELFF
TGTGCCAGCAGCAACACGAACACCGGGGAGCTGTTTTTT
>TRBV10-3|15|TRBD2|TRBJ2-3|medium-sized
CAIRGTSGHTDTQYF
TGTGCCATCAGGGGGACTAGCGGGCACACAGATACGCAGTATTTT
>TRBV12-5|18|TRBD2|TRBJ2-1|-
CARRTEREALWSYNEQFF
TGTGCTAGGAGAACCGAGCGGGAGGCCTTGTGGTCCTACAATGAGCAGTTCTTC
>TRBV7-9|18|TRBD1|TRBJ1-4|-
CASSSNARQGASNEKLFF
TGTGCCAGCAGTTCAAACGCCCGACAGGGGGCGTCTAATGAAAAACTGTTTTTT
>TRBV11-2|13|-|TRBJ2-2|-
CASSLADTGELFF
TGTGCCAGCAGCTTAGCTGACACCGGGGAGCTGTTTTTT
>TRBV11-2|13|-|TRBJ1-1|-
CASSLDGGRGAFF
TGTGCCAGCAGCTTAGATGGGGGAAGAGGAGCTTTCTTT
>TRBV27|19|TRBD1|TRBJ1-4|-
CASSLKGTGPIMSNEKLFF
TGTGCCAGCAGTCTAAAAGGGACAGGGCCTATAATGAGTAATGAAAAACTGTTTTTT
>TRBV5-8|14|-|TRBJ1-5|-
CASEQGYSNQPQHF
TGTGCCAGTGAGCAGGGCTATAGCAATCAGCCCCAGCATTTT
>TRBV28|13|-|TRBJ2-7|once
CASTGTVSDEQYF
TGTGCCAGCACCGGGACCGTTAGTGACGAGCAGTACTTC
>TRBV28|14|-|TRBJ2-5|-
CASSYGGQPETQYF
TGTGCCAGCAGTTACGGGGGACAGCCAGAGACCCAGTACTTC